This TCR beta chain appears in the sequencing data of a study of cytomegalovirus exposure and HLA in healthy donors. Overall study context: The 600 to 800 first-cohort repertoires shared a platform with the 130 or so validation repertoires, as reported in a later analysis. General observations from the study: TCR clusters originating in the first cohort tended to co-occur in the 120 validation repertoires, according to a later analysis. The authors listed 164 TCR beta chains as cytomegalovirus-associated.

CDR3 length equals 16 residues. Germline CDR1 reads ENHRY; CDR2 reads SYGVKD. The V segment lost 0 bases and the J segment 4 bases; nucleotides outside the gene matches: 5. Comments on this clone: The antigen is undetermined.

Here immunoSEQ multiplex PCR was the method, and the copy in TCRdb shows in-frame clones only, minus some. This sample yields about 95,000 clones, of which 85% are seen a single time; 20% to 25% belongs to the top ten. Sequencing input: PBMCs. This sequence originates from a man between 18 and 35 years old in good health and CMV-seropositive. The chain combines TRBV10-3 with TRBJ2-1; TRBD2 agrees at 8 bases. The CDR3 DNA is TGTGCCATCAGTGAGTCAGGTAGCGGGGATTACAATGAGCAGTTCTTC. This gives the protein CAISESGSGDYNEQFF.